The clone carrying this TCR beta chain was observed at least ten times. Antigen unknown. The donors, healthy Caucasians from Russia, were aged roughly 6 to 100. The data belong to a study of blood T cells in healthy people across ages. The study, taken as a whole, reports: Per-million-T-cell TCR beta diversity fell roughly linearly with age. Long-lived donors had more naive CD4+ cells and higher diversity than aged donors.

Together with a sample-barcoded 5' primer, a J-beta primer mix was included in a second PCR lasting roughly 7 to 11 cycles. A template-switch adaptor containing 12 random nucleotides labeled each cDNA molecule. One entry per CDR3 protein results from TCRdb running MiXCR on the 5' RACE reads. The repertoire has some 1.7 million distinct CDR3 sequences, over 25% of them found once; the top ten carry more than 6%. The specimen was blood. This clonotype was sampled from a woman aged 25 to 39 in good health.

CDR3 nucleotides: TGTGCCAGCAGCTTACGCGGACAGTTAAATGAAAAACTGTTTTTT. Amino acid sequence: CASSLRGQLNEKLFF. V and J are TRBV11-2 and TRBJ1-4; D perhaps matches TRBD1 (6 bases). The V end was cut by 2 bases, the J end by 5 bases, with 12 bases between. The CDR3 consists of 15 residues. Germline CDR1 reads SGHAT; CDR2 reads FQNNGV.